This T cell receptor (beta chain) originates from a study of blood T cell repertoires in COVID-19. Across the study: COVID-19 samples, acute and convalescent, were from the United States, Italy and Spain.

The ends were cut back, 4 bases at V and 9 bases at J, with 10 bases in the middle. Germline CDR1 and CDR2: LNHDA and SQIVND (reference sequence). The CDR3 has 12 residues. Using immunoSEQ multiplex PCR, the repertoire was profiled, and TCRdb retains in-frame clones only, with some absent. Of 250,000 to 300,000 clones in the sample, about 85% were seen once. The table lists this clone with a few counts. Individuals drawn from 20 to 30 US areas were about 18 to 90 years old. The chain employs TRBV19 and TRBJ1-5; the D gene is possibly TRBD1 (5 bases). This clonotype was obtained from a woman between 45 and 60 years old who had been exposed to COVID-19. Sequenced: PBMCs or T cells enriched from blood (not recorded which). CDR3 in amino acids: CASSRGVRPQHF. The CDR3 DNA reads as TGTGCCAGTAGTAGGGGGGTACGGCCCCAGCATTTT.